This T cell receptor beta chain was recorded in a study of identical twins (dated by TCRdb to the mid-2010s). Notes on the research overall: To test whether fetal clonotypes persist, this study deep-sequenced TCR alpha and beta repertoires from monozygotic twins, from unrelated adults of various ages, and from cord blood. To rule out contamination, the twin experiments were replicated at different times with different library preparation protocols.

Every donor was a healthy Caucasian. The twin cohort comprised three pairs of female monozygotic twins, all aged roughly 18 to 30 years. Positive isolation kits from Invitrogen were used to isolate the CD4+ and CD8+ T cell populations. The method was 5' RACE. The data were produced on an Illumina HiSeq 2000. A universal primer binding site was introduced by template switching, and a unique molecular identifier was present in the final cDNA, enabling accurate counting of TCR cDNA molecules. First-strand cDNA for TCR alpha and beta chains was synthesized from specific primers in the conserved constant-segment region. To control for contamination, every cDNA library carried two barcodes: a SMART-Mk sample barcode plus Illumina barcodes. Two successive PCR steps introduced TruSeq adapter sequences along with Illumina sample barcodes. Sequencing of the TCR alpha and beta cDNA libraries was done on the Illumina HiSeq platform using custom primers. Per the authors' processing: MiGEC processed the raw reads to extract unique molecular identifiers, while MiXCR was used to determine the CDR3 positions. For each individual, recombination models were inferred using an EM algorithm with the repgenHMM and IGoR tools. Shared clonotypes were analyzed with the tcR package in R, and sharing was normalized by the product of cloneset sizes. Out-of-frame nonproductive sequences were analyzed to study raw recombination free of thymic and clonal selection effects. TCRdb's own reprocessing of the public reads used fastp at Q25 and MiXCR and kept productive beta chains. Rows are unified per CDR3 protein, each entry keeping the most common DNA and genes. TCRdb, rather than the study authors, made the V and J calls. This sample has about 520,000 distinct CDR3 sequences in its table, and less than 25% of those were observed once. 0.91% of the sample comes from the top ten.

Results the study describes overall, beyond this receptor: In monozygotic twins, recombination models systematically underestimated out-of-frame TCR alpha sharing, but the models matched the sharing seen between unrelated individuals. Excess twin sharing in beta out-of-frame sequences was weaker because fewer shared sequences lowered the signal-to-noise ratio. Compared with coincidental sharing between unrelated individuals, out-of-frame TCR alpha sequences shared between twins showed an excess of sequences with low generation probability. Abundant cord blood beta clonotypes carried fewer insertions; young adult naive repertoires showed a weaker similar trend, while memory repertoires showed none. Zero-insertion analyses could be partly confounded by invariant T cells such as MAIT and iNKT, although diverse VJ usage argued against such confounding for most clonotypes. Because the same donors could not be followed over many years, the conclusions relied on cross-sectional statistical analysis.

In its sample, this clonotype was seen a few times. The antigen this receptor binds is unknown. Within one base of it there is no much larger clone, and no base qualities were kept. The germline V end is reduced by 5 bases and the J end by 4 bases; junction bases left unmatched: 13. From the cysteine up to the phenylalanine, the CDR3 has a length of 16 residues. Of the read, only the CDR3 DNA is kept; its 48 bases are in frame from base 1. Looking up the germline V gene (reference sequence) yields CDR1 DFQATT and CDR2 SNEGSKA. These data were likewise used in another study, on T cells expressing NK-cell markers. That second report states: TCR beta-chain repertoires were profiled in sorted CD3+CD56+NKG2C+, CD3+CD56+NKG2C- and CD3+CD56-NKG2C+ T-cell subsets from about 8 donors. Among the eight sequenced donors, seven were HCMV-seropositive and one was HCMV-seronegative. In several experiments an anti-gammadeltaTCR antibody was added to restrict sorting to alphabetaTCR-expressing T cells. In several donors, the dominant CD3+CD56+NKG2C+ clonotypes were found to rank among the top 10 CD8+ clonotypes and to make up roughly 1.0-7.0% of CD8+ T cells. Those dominant clonotypes were again the most abundant among CD3+CD56-NKG2C+ cells in a handful of donors, at roughly 28.3-60.1%. It remained unclear whether the expanded NKG2C-expressing T cell clones were specific for HCMV antigens. The eight sequenced donors were randomly selected healthy volunteers, three men and five women. HCMV-specific IgG was detected in serum with a commercial ELISA kit to determine HCMV serostatus. MIGEC was used to demultiplex reads and group the reads by UMI, and MiTCR was used to assemble and quantify clonotypes. To remove erroneous sequences, TCR cDNA sequences were retained only when supported by two or more reads. Downstream repertoire analysis used the tcR package, and clonotypes were matched across fractions by CDR3 nucleotide sequence plus V segment. VDJmatch was used to annotate antigen specificity against VDJdb, with one amino acid substitution in CDR3 permitted.

The clonotype originates from a woman younger than 30 in good health. Sequencing input: CD4+ T cells sorted from blood. The chain is assembled from TRBV20-1 and TRBJ2-7; TRBD2 aligns with 11 central bases. The CDR3: CSALGRGTSGRYEQYF. DNA sequence: TGCAGTGCTCTAGGTCGGGGGACTAGCGGACGATACGAGCAGTACTTC.